The present T cell receptor (beta chain) was sequenced within a study of cytomegalovirus exposure and HLA in healthy donors. In the PCR, 60 Vbeta and 13 Jbeta primers were used. Using immunoSEQ multiplex PCR, the repertoire was profiled, and TCRdb retains in-frame clones only, with some absent. The sample lists about 120,000 clones, approximately 76% seen once, with around 30% in the top ten. Comments on this clone: Sequence at one end of the junction differs from germline and may be a read error.

The CDR3 length is 16 residues. In germline, CDR1 is MDHEN, CDR2 SYDVKM. The sequenced material came from PBMCs. This clonotype was sampled from a man in his 60s in good health and CMV-seropositive. V gene TRBV28 combines with J gene TRBJ2-6, with TRBD1 identical over 7 bases. The chain's CDR3 is CASRGQASSGANGLTF. DNA for the CDR3: TGTGCCAGCAGAGGACAGGCCAGCTCTGGGGCCAACGGCCTGACTTTC.